The text below deals with one T cell receptor beta chain. Its antigen is not known. The TCRbeta library incorporated unique molecular identifiers. TCRdb re-derived calls from the PCR reads in MiXCR, one entry per CDR3 protein. The data show about 980,000 distinct CDR3 sequences, around 30% seen once. The trim removed 0 bases at V and 4 bases at J, leaving 5 bases unmatched. The CDR3 has 16 residues. Germline lookup yields CDR1 LGHNA and CDR2 YNFKEQ. This sample is part of a study of T-cell reconstitution after alpha-beta-depleted transplantation in children. Study outcomes and limitations: T-cell numbers and diversity one year post-transplant derived largely from freshly generated T cells.

The TCR comes from a boy less than two years old who had a stem cell transplant for SCID, so the T cells may come from the graft donor. V gene TRBV4-2 combines with J gene TRBJ2-1; 8 nucleotides line up with TRBD2. Sequences were derived from PBMCs, mostly from graft donor cells, sampled 360 days after TCRalphabeta/CD19-depleted stem cell transplant. The CDR3 DNA reads TGTGCCAGCAGCCAAGAGTTGGCTAGCGGGTACAATGAGCAGTTCTTC. It is translated as CASSQELASGYNEQFF.